Listed here is a single T cell receptor beta chain. The data stem from a study of T cell changes during pregnancy in multiple sclerosis. Profiling relied on immunoSEQ multiplex PCR, and the TCRdb table lists in-frame clones only, not all of them. The sample has 55,000 to 75,000 clones; about nine tenths are singletons. Germline values: CDR1 MDHEN, CDR2 SYDVKM. V lost 3 bases, J lost 0 bases, and 7 bases stayed unmatched. The CDR3 contains 17 residues. The source material was peripheral blood, sampled in the third trimester of pregnancy. The sequence derives from a female donor in good health, enrolled as a control in a pregnancy study. The chain recombines TRBV28 with TRBJ2-1; 8 bases fit TRBD2. The CDR3 nucleotides are TGTGCCAGCAGTTTGGGTAGCGGGGCCCGCTCCTACAATGAGCAGTTCTTC. Its protein is CASSLGSGARSYNEQFF.